This passage covers 28 T cell receptor beta chains from one sample sequenced in a study of blood T cells in healthy people across ages. The second PCR ran about 6 to 12 cycles with a sample-barcoded 5' primer and J-beta primers. TCRdb re-called the 5' RACE reads with MiXCR, one entry per CDR3 protein. The data show hundreds of thousands of distinct CDR3 sequences, roughly 64% seen once. Sequenced: blood. Receptors originate from a man between 25 and 39 years old in good health.

This chain uses TRBV7-9 with TRBJ2-1, with TRBD1 as a possible D gene (6 bases). Trimming left V 2 bases short and J 8 bases short, with 13 bases between. The CDR3 runs to 14 residues. Per the germline V gene, CDR1 is SEHNR and CDR2 is FQNEAQ (reference sequence). Here the CDR3 reads CASSLTLQGDEQFF. The CDR3 DNA reads TGTGCCAGCAGCTTAACGCTACAGGGCGATGAGCAGTTCTTC.

This clonotype has a handful of counts. The genes are TRBV20-1 and TRBJ2-7; 9 nucleotides align to TRBD2. The CDR3 contains 13 residues. V shed 4 bases, J shed 4 bases, and the junction held 5 bases outside the gene matches. Looked up from germline, CDR1 is DFQATT and CDR2 is SNEGSKA (reference sequence). CDR3 amino acids: CSATGTSRYEQYF. The CDR3, as DNA: TGCAGTGCTACCGGGACTAGCCGTTACGAGCAGTACTTC.

This rearrangement joins TRBV11-2 to TRBJ2-4; perhaps TRBD2 as D (5 bases). The end of the DNA is better explained by TRBJ2-5, so the J call may be wrong. CDR1 and CDR2 (germline): SGHAT, FQNNGV. The CDR3 runs to 13 residues. The CDR3, as DNA: TGTGCCAGCAGCGAGGACTTTAAAGAGACCCAGTACTTC. Protein product: CASSEDFKETQYF.

The chain links TRBV7-9 to TRBJ1-3; tentatively, D is TRBD1 (5 bases). This CDR3 comprises 14 residues. Germline V lookup: CDR1 SEHNR, CDR2 FQNEAQ (reference sequence). Trimming left V 5 bases short and J 4 bases short, with 12 bases between. The CDR3 coding sequence is TGTGCCAGCAGCCCCGGGACCCCAGGAAACACCATATATTTT. Translation gives CASSPGTPGNTIYF.

In its sample, this clonotype was seen a few times. This chain uses TRBV29-1 with TRBJ2-1; 7 bases map to TRBD2. The CDR3 has 15 residues. J gave up 9 bases and V 3 bases, and 14 bases lay outside the gene matches. Per the germline V gene, CDR1 is SQVTM and CDR2 is ANQGSEA. Written as DNA, the CDR3 is TGCAGCGTTGACCCCGGGACGCGGGAGTCTCGTGAGCAGTTCTTC. It yields the protein CSVDPGTRESREQFF.

The chain is built from TRBV7-6 and TRBJ2-1; D may be TRBD2 (6 bases). Trimming left V 1 base short and J 7 bases short, with 14 bases between. The CDR3 is made up of 15 amino acids. CDR1 is SGHVS, CDR2 FNYEAQ, per germline. The CDR3 sequence: CASSLERGGGNEQFF. In DNA, the CDR3 is TGTGCCAGCAGCTTAGAAAGAGGAGGAGGGAATGAGCAGTTCTTC.

There are a few counts of this clonotype. V usage is TRBV5-5 and J usage is TRBJ2-3, with unresolved D. Germline assignment: CDR1 SGHKS and CDR2 YYEKEE (reference sequence). The CDR3 runs to 13 residues. The V gene lost 4 bases and the J gene lost 4 bases, with 10 bases spanning the gap. In nucleotides, the CDR3 is TGTGCCAGCAGCGGTGAGTCGGCAGATACGCAGTATTTT. This encodes CASSGESADTQYF.

This clonotype was recorded a few times. V is TRBV7-8 and J is TRBJ2-3; the D is unclear. Trimming stripped 1 base from V and 11 bases from J, with 16 bases between. The CDR3 covers 14 residues. CDR1 is SGHVS, CDR2 FQNEAQ, per germline. The CDR3 is CASSLVPSGREQYF. DNA for the CDR3: TGTGCCAGCAGCTTAGTTCCCTCGGGCAGAGAGCAGTATTTT.

The rearrangement joins TRBV3-1 to TRBJ1-2; no clear D gene. Looked up from germline, CDR1 is LGHDT and CDR2 is YNNKEL (reference sequence). The CDR3 is 13 amino acids. Trimming shortened V by 1 base and J by 2 bases, and 5 bases separated the two germline ends. The CDR3 loop is CASSQGKNYGYTF. The CDR3 bases are TGTGCCAGCAGCCAAGGGAAAAACTATGGCTACACCTTC.

CDR3 DNA sequence: TGTGCCAGCAGTTACTCCGGGGGGGACGGCTACACCTTC. This codes for CASSYSGGDGYTF. This sequence joins TRBV6-2 or TRBV6-3 and TRBJ1-2, with a possible D match to TRBD1 (5 bases). Germline-derived CDR1 and CDR2 are MNHEY and SVGEGT. This CDR3 has 13 residues. The germline V and J ends were trimmed by 0 bases and 8 bases, with 10 bases remaining between them.

The rearrangement uses TRBV25-1 and TRBJ2-7; D perhaps matches TRBD2 (5 bases). CDR1 and CDR2 (germline): MGHDK, SYGVNS. The CDR3 runs to 15 residues. V was cut by 0 bases and J by 7 bases, with 16 bases left in between. The DNA of the CDR3 is TGTGCCAGCAGTGAATACGCCCCGGGGTTCCGAGAGCAGTACTTC. Translating it yields CASSEYAPGFREQYF.

This rearrangement joins TRBV29-1 to TRBJ1-2; 11 bases align to TRBD1. Trimming at V came to 6 bases and at J to 4 bases, leaving 4 bases not matched to a gene. The CDR3 runs 13 residues. CDR1 SQVTM and CDR2 ANQGSEA come from the germline V gene. The CDR3 sequence: CSVTDRGPYGYTF. CDR3 coding DNA: TGCAGCGTAACGGACAGGGGGCCCTATGGCTACACCTTC.

The rearrangement joins TRBV29-1 to TRBJ2-7, with D uncertain. The CDR3 consists of 13 residues. The V gene's germline CDR1 is SQVTM and CDR2 ANQGSEA. V was cut by 4 bases and J by 5 bases, with 15 bases left in between. Written as DNA, the CDR3 is TGCAGCGTTGTCGCTTCGGCCTATAACGAGCAGTACTTC. This gives the protein CSVVASAYNEQYF.

J is TRBJ2-6 and V is TRBV6-1; no clear D gene. From germline, CDR1 is MNHNS and CDR2 SASEGT. The V and J ends lost 2 bases and 12 bases respectively, with 11 bases between them. The CDR3 has 13 residues. The CDR3 DNA reads as TGTGCCAGCAGTGAAAGGGCGTTGGGCGTCCTGACTTTC. Amino acids: CASSERALGVLTF.

As regards this clonotype: A junction boundary mismatches the germline segment, possibly from a read error. The chain carries TRBV10-3 and TRBJ2-7; D perhaps matches TRBD1 (6 bases). The germline V gene encodes CDR1 ENHRY and CDR2 SYGVKD. The CDR3 covers 15 residues. The CDR3 nucleotides read TGTGTCATCAGCACAACAAGGACAGACTCCTACGAGCAGTACTTC. Protein product: CVISTTRTDSYEQYF.

The chain combines TRBV20-1 with TRBJ2-4, with D perhaps being TRBD1 or TRBD2 (5 bases each). Trimming removed 3 bases at V and 7 bases at J, with 16 bases between. The V gene's germline CDR1 is DFQATT and CDR2 SNEGSKA (reference sequence). The CDR3 loop spans 14 amino acids. The CDR3 DNA is TGCAGTGCTAGCTCCGGGACCTGGGGCAACATTCAGTACTTC. As protein: CSASSGTWGNIQYF.

As for this clonotype: With a much larger clone just one base away, this may be a read error. V and J are TRBV12-3 or TRBV12-4 and TRBJ2-1; D is perhaps TRBD1 (5 bases). CDR3 length: 15 residues. CDR3: CAGSLGQSSYNEQFF. The CDR3 bases are TGTGCCGGCAGCCTGGGGCAGAGCTCCTACAATGAGCAGTTCTTC.

V and J are TRBV4-3 and TRBJ1-2; D is undetermined. Germline V gives CDR1 LGHNA, CDR2 YSLEER. Deletions cut 0 bases from V and 10 bases from J, with 15 bases between. There are 14 residues in the CDR3. CDR3 residues: CASSQDPGVLDYTF. The CDR3 bases are TGCGCCAGCAGCCAAGATCCCGGGGTCCTCGACTACACCTTC.

There are many counts of this clonotype. The V call is TRBV4-2, the J call TRBJ2-1, with TRBD2 identical over 7 bases. This CDR3 has 17 amino acids. The V gene's germline CDR1 is LGHNA and CDR2 YNFKEQ. Unmatched junction bases numbered 5, after V lost 0 bases and J lost 0 bases. The CDR3 DNA reads as TGTGCCAGCAGCCAAGACCGTCCGGGAGGCTCCTACAATGAGCAGTTCTTC. This translates into CASSQDRPGGSYNEQFF.

V and J are TRBV29-1 and TRBJ1-5; D is ambiguous. Per germline, CDR1 SQVTM and CDR2 ANQGSEA. This CDR3 region has 13 residues. Trimming took off 2 bases at V and 4 bases at J, with 9 bases between the two ends. CDR3 in amino acids: CSVEISANQPQHF. The CDR3 DNA reads TGCAGCGTTGAAATCTCAGCAAATCAGCCCCAGCATTTT.

This clonotype was observed a few times. This rearrangement joins TRBV6-6 to TRBJ2-1, with 12 bases matching TRBD2. The J segment lost 1 base and the V segment lost 6 bases, leaving 4 bases of the junction unmatched. From germline, CDR1 is MNHNY and CDR2 SVGAGI (reference sequence). The length of the CDR3 is 16 residues. CDR3 nucleotide sequence: TGTGCCAGCAGCCCCGGACTAGCGGGATCCTACAATGAGCAGTTCTTC. Protein sequence: CASSPGLAGSYNEQFF.

This clonotype was seen a few times. This chain uses TRBV6-5 with TRBJ2-7; possibly TRBD1 or TRBD2 for D (6 bases each). The V gene's germline CDR1 is MNHEY and CDR2 SVGAGI. Trimming cost V 0 bases and J 4 bases, with 19 bases left between them. CDR3 length: 17 residues. CDR3 coding DNA: TGTGCCAGCAGTTACTCGTCATTTCCCAGGGGAGGATACGAGCAGTACTTC. Translation: CASSYSSFPRGGYEQYF.

The chain employs TRBV28 and TRBJ2-3, with unresolved D. V was trimmed by 8 bases and J by 2 bases, leaving 8 bases between them. Germline CDR1 is MDHEN and CDR2 is SYDVKM. This CDR3 has 12 residues. DNA of the CDR3: TGTGCCAGCGGGGTAGCCACAGATACGCAGTATTTT. This encodes CASGVATDTQYF. Full variable domain (missing parts from reference TRBV28 and TRBJ2-3): DVKVTQSSRYLVKRTGEKVFLECVQDMDHENMFWYRQDPGLGLRLIYFSYDVKMKEKGDIPEGYSVSREKKERFSLILESASTNQTSMYLCASGVATDTQYFGPGTRLTVL.

This clonotype appeared a few times. The V and J genes are TRBV18 and TRBJ1-1; maybe TRBD1 (6 bases). From germline, CDR1 is KGHSH and CDR2 LQKENI. Between the trimmed V and J ends, which lost 3 bases and 3 bases, there was a span of 11 bases. The CDR3 runs to 14 residues. CDR3 sequence (DNA): TGTGCCAGCTCACCGTCAGGGGATGACACTGAAGCTTTCTTT. Protein product: CASSPSGDDTEAFF. Combining the CDR3 with reference TRBV18 and TRBJ1-1 gives the whole variable domain NAGVMQNPRHLVRRRGQEARLRCSPMKGHSHVYWYRQLPEEGLKFMVYLQKENIIDESGMPKERFSAEFPKEGPSILRIQQVVRGDSAAYFCASSPSGDDTEAFFGQGTRLTVV.

The rearrangement links TRBV7-2 to TRBJ2-3; no firm D call. V gave up 5 bases and J gave up 4 bases, with 7 bases separating them. The germline V gene has CDR1 SGHTA and CDR2 FQGNSA. The CDR3 extends over 12 amino acids. CDR3 in DNA: TGTGCCAGCAGCCCCGCGCCAGATACGCAGTATTTT. Its protein is CASSPAPDTQYF.

This chain connects TRBV7-9 to TRBJ1-4, with D tentatively TRBD1 (6 bases). Per the germline V gene, CDR1 is SEHNR and CDR2 is FQNEAQ (reference sequence). Trimming shortened V by 3 bases and J by 8 bases, and 16 bases separated the two germline ends. This CDR3 contains 15 residues. The DNA for the CDR3 is TGTGCCAGCAGCTTTGCCCAGGGGCCGGGGGAAAAACTGTTTTTT. Translated: CASSFAQGPGEKLFF.

The CDR3 is CAISEHGGSLNEQFF. The CDR3 nucleotides are TGTGCCATCAGTGAGCACGGGGGCAGCCTCAATGAGCAGTTCTTC. J is TRBJ2-1 and V is TRBV10-3, with D tentatively TRBD1 or TRBD2 (6 bases each). V lost 2 bases, J lost 6 bases, and 14 bases lay in between. Germline CDR1 and CDR2: ENHRY and SYGVKD. The CDR3 runs 15 residues.

Of note for this clonotype: A much larger clone lies one base from this, so it may be a read error. The V call is TRBV20-1, the J call TRBJ2-1, with 8 nucleotides matching TRBD2. The end of the DNA aligns better with TRBJ2-7, so the J call may be wrong. Germline CDR1 reads DFQATT; CDR2 reads SNEGSKA (reference sequence). This CDR3 is 16 amino acids long. The CDR3 DNA reads TGCAGTGCTGGAGAACTAGCGGCTAGCTCCTACAATGAGCAGTACTTC. Translation gives CSAGELAASSYNEQYF.